Reported below is one TCR beta chain. Its antigen is unidentified. V dropped 0 bases and J dropped 7 bases, with 11 bases sitting between them. Per germline, CDR1 GTSNPN and CDR2 SVGIG (reference sequence). The CDR3 is 13 amino acids. Though nominally healthy at sampling, donors likely had unrecorded immune exposures. This sample was taken from a study of cytomegalovirus exposure and HLA in healthy donors. General observations from the study: Only CMV serostatus was available as immune exposure information. Later on, a genetic analysis was performed. It linked a missense variant in DCLRE1C with V- and J-gene trimming of TCR beta. According to the study, around 160 TCR beta chains were cytomegalovirus-associated.

Use of 60 Vbeta and 13 Jbeta primers characterized the PCR. TCRdb keeps only in-frame clones here, not all; method: immunoSEQ multiplex PCR. This table has about 100,000 clones, 79% appearing once. Sequencing input: PBMCs. The genes are TRBV30 and TRBJ2-3; possibly TRBD1 for D (6 bases). This sequence was found in a woman aged 40 to 50 in good health and CMV-seronegative. The CDR3 nucleotides read TGTGCCTGGAGTGTACGTGGGGGCAATACGCAGTATTTT. Protein sequence: CAWSVRGGNTQYF.